These T cell receptor beta chains were read from a single sample in a study of monozygotic twins with inflammatory bowel disease. From its re-call of the 5' RACE reads, TCRdb lists each CDR3 protein once, without DNA. The table for this sample gives a few hundred thousand distinct CDR3 sequences. The sequencing input was blood. Source of these receptors: a human donor with ulcerative colitis or Crohn's disease, or a healthy co-twin of an affected twin (not recorded which). The CDR3 runs from the conserved cysteine through the conserved F or W. The order of the fields is CDR3 protein, J gene, V gene.

CDR3: CASSSGRDRPQETQYF; J: TRBJ2-5; V: TRBV5-8
CDR3: CSARDYGQGDTGELFF; J: TRBJ2-2; V: TRBV20-1
CDR3: CSARDPGGRTFEKLFF; J: TRBJ1-4; V: TRBV20-1
CDR3: CASSQDRGGEETHYF; J: TRBJ2-5; V: TRBV7-8
CDR3: CASSLDDGDTQYF; J: TRBJ2-3; V: TRBV6-6
CDR3: CASSQMRPAQSSGNTIYF; J: TRBJ1-3; V: TRBV4-1
CDR3: CASSEEFSRDYSPLHF; J: TRBJ1-6; V: TRBV6-1
CDR3: CASRGPRNRQETQYF; J: TRBJ2-5; V: TRBV5-6
CDR3: CASSTTVLNYGYTF; J: TRBJ1-2; V: TRBV19
CDR3: CSASGQGGPGAFF; J: TRBJ1-1; V: TRBV20-1
CDR3: CSVTGVKRGSGNTIYF; J: TRBJ1-3; V: TRBV29-1
CDR3: CATLAGGTDTQYF; J: TRBJ2-3; V: TRBV10-3
CDR3: CSARDLDSYNEQFF; J: TRBJ2-1; V: TRBV20-1
CDR3: CASSSSGTATYNEQFF; J: TRBJ2-1; V: TRBV6-5
CDR3: CASSPLGRQPQHF; J: TRBJ1-5; V: TRBV3-1
CDR3: CASSLDGAELFF; J: TRBJ1-4; V: TRBV7-9
CDR3: CASSRQGGREKLFF; J: TRBJ1-4; V: TRBV27
CDR3: CASRGTGGEDQPQHF; J: TRBJ1-5; V: TRBV6-1
CDR3: CSGASSGNTIYF; J: TRBJ1-3; V: TRBV20-1